The entry below describes one TCR beta chain. This specimen belongs to a study of blood T cell repertoires in COVID-19. Study-level information: Acute and convalescent COVID-19 samples came from the United States, Italy and Spain. T cells, B-cell-depleted T cells, or PBMCs provided the cDNA or gDNA that served as material.

The CDR3 contains 16 residues. V lost 0 bases to trimming and J lost 2 bases; unmatched junction nucleotides: 7. CDR1 is SGHRS, CDR2 YFSETQ, per germline. Participants were placed into cohorts based on the clinical history they reported. Authors' data handling: Reference gene primer amplification gave nucleated cell count estimates. The assay was immunoSEQ multiplex PCR, and TCRdb's table has in-frame clones only and misses some. V and J calls and clone size are copied from that table; D and trimming were computed from the DNA. This sample has 240,000 or so clones, with roughly 83% found just once. This TCR came from a woman aged 45-65 years who had recovered from COVID-19. The chain is built from TRBV5-1 and TRBJ2-5; the match to TRBD1 covers 7 bases. The sample taken for sequencing was PBMCs or T cells enriched from blood (not recorded which). CDR3 protein: CASSLGALGQQETQYF. CDR3 DNA sequence: TGCGCCAGCAGCTTGGGGGCTCTGGGACAGCAAGAGACCCAGTACTTC.